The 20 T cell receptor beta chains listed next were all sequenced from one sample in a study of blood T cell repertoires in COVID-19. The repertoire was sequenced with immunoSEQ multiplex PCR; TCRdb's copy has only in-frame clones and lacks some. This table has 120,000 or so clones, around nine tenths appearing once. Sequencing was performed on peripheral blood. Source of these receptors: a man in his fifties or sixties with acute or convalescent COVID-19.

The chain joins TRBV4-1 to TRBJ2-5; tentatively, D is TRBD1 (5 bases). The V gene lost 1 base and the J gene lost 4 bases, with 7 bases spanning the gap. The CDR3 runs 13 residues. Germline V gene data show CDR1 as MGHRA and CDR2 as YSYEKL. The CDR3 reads CASSQGGRETQYF. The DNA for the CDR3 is TGCGCCAGCAGCCAAGGGGGCAGAGAGACCCAGTACTTC.

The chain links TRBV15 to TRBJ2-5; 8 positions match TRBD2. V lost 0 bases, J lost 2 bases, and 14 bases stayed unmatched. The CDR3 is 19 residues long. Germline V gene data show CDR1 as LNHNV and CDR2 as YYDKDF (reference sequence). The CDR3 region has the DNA TGTGCCACCAGCAGAGATCGCCAAGCGGGACTAGGGACACAAGAGACCCAGTACTTC. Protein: CATSRDRQAGLGTQETQYF.

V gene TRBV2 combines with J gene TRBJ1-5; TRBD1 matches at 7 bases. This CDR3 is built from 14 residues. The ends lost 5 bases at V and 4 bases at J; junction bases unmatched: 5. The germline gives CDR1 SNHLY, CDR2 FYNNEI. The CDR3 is CASSPTGTNQPQHF. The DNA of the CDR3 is TGTGCCAGCAGTCCGACAGGGACTAATCAGCCCCAGCATTTT.

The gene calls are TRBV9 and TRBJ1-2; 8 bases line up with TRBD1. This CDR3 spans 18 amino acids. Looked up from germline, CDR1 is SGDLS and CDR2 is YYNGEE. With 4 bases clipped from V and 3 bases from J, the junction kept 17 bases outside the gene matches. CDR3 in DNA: TGTGCCAGCAGCCCCCGGGTGGGGACAGGACGAAATTACTATGGCTACACCTTC. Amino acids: CASSPRVGTGRNYYGYTF.

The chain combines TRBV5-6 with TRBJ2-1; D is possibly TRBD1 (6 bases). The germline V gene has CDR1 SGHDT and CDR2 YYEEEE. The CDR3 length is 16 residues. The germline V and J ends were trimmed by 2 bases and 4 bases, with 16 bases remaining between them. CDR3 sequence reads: CASSLGGGILYNEQFF. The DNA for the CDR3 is TGTGCCAGCAGCTTAGGGGGTGGGATTTTGTACAATGAGCAGTTCTTC.

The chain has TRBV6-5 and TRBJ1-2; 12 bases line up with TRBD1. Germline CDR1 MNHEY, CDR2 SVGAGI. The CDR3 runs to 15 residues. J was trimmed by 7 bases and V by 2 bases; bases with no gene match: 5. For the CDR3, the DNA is TGTGCCAGCAGTTACGACGGGACAGGGGGCTTTGGCTACACCTTC. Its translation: CASSYDGTGGFGYTF.

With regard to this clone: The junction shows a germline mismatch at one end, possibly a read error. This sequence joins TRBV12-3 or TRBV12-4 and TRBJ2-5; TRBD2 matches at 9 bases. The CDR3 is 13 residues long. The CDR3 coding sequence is TGTGCCAGCAGTTTAGCGGTGACTAGCGGACGGGACTTC. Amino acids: CASSLAVTSGRDF.

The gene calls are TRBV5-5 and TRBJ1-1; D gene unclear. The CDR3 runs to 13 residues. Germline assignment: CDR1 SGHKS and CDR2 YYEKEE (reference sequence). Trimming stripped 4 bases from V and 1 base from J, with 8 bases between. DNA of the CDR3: TGTGCCAGCAGCCCCCTTAGGAACACTGAAGCTTTCTTT. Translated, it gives CASSPLRNTEAFF.

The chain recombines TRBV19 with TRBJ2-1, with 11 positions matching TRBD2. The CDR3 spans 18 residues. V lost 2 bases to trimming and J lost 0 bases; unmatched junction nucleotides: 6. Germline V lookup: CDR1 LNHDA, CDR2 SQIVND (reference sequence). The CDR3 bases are TGTGCCAGTAGTATAACTAGCGGGAGCGCAAGCTCCTACAATGAGCAGTTCTTC. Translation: CASSITSGSASSYNEQFF.

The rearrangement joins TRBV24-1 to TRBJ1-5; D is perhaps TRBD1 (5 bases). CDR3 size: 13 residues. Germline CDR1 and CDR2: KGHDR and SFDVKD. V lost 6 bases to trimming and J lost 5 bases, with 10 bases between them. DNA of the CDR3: TGTGCCACCAGTCCCGGGGGACATCAGCCCCAGCATTTT. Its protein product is CATSPGGHQPQHF.

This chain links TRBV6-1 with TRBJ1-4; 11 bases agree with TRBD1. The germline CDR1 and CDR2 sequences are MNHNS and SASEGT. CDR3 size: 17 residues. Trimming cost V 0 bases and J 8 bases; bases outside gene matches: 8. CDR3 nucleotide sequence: TGTGCCAGCAGTGAAGCCCGGTGGGGACAGGGGGGAGAAAAACTGTTTTTT. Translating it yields CASSEARWGQGGEKLFF.

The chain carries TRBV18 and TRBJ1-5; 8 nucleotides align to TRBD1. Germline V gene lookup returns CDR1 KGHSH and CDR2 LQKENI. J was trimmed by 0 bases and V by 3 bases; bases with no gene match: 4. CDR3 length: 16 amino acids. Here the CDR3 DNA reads TGTGCCAGCTCACCTTCCGACAGGGGTAGCAATCAGCCCCAGCATTTT. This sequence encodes CASSPSDRGSNQPQHF.

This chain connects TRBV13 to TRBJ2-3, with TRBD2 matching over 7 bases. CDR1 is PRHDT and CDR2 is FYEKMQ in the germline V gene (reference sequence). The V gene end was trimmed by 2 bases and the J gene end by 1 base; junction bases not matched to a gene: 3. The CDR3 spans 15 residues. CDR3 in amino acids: CASSLSGKGTDTQYF. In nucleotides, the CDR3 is TGTGCCAGCAGCTTAAGCGGGAAGGGCACAGATACGCAGTATTTT.

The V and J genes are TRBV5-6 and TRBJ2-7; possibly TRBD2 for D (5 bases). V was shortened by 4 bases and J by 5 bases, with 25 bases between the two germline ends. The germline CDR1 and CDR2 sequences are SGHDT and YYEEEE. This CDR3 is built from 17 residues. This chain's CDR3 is CASSAPPYKRSRDEQYF. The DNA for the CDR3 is TGTGCCAGCAGCGCACCCCCCTATAAGCGGTCCCGAGACGAGCAGTACTTC.

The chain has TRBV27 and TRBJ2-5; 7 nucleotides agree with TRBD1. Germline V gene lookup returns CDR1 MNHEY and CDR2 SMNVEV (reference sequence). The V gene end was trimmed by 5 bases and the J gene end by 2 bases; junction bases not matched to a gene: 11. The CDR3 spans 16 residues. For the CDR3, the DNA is TGTGCCAGCAGTCTCCAGGGGGTCCGCATACAAGAGACCCAGTACTTC. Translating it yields CASSLQGVRIQETQYF.

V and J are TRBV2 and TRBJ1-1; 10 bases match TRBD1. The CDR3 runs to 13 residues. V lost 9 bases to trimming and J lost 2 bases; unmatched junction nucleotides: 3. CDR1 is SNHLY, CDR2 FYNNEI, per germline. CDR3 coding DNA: TGTGCCAGTTCGACAGGGGGCAACACTGAAGCTTTCTTT. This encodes CASSTGGNTEAFF.

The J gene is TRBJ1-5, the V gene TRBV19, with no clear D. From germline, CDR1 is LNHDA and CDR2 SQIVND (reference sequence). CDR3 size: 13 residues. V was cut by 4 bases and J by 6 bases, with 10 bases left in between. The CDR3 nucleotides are TGTGCCAGTAGTAATACGGGGTTTCAGCCCCAGCATTTT. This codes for CASSNTGFQPQHF.

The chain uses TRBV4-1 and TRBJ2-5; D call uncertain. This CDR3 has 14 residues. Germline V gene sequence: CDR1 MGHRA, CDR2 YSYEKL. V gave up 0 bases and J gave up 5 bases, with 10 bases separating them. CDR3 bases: TGCGCCAGCAGCCAAGATCGTAACGAGGAGACCCAGTACTTC. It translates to CASSQDRNEETQYF.

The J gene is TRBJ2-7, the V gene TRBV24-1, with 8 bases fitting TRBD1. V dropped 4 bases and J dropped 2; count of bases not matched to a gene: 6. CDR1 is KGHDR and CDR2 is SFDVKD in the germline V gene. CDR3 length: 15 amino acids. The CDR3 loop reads CATSESGTGTYEQYF. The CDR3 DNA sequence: TGTGCCACCAGTGAATCCGGGACAGGCACCTACGAGCAGTACTTC.

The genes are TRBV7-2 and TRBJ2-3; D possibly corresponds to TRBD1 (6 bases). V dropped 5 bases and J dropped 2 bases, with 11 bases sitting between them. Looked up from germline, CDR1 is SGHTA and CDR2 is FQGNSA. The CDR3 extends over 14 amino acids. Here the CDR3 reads CASSPWDNTDTQYF. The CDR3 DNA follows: TGTGCCAGCAGCCCCTGGGACAACACAGATACGCAGTATTTT.